This T cell receptor (beta chain) was retrieved from a study of siplizumab effects on memory and regulatory T cells. The data were produced by immunoSEQ multiplex PCR, yet TCRdb's version contains in-frame clones alone and is incomplete. The table includes under 110,000 clones, about 90% detected once. As for this clone: The target antigen is unknown.

CDR1 KGHSH and CDR2 LQKENI come from the germline V gene. The CDR3 contains 17 residues. V lost 4 bases to trimming and J lost 4 bases; unmatched junction nucleotides: 5. General study points: For siplizumab cultures, the suppressive function of their proliferating Tregs was not confirmed.

This receptor was identified in a human donor in good health. The chain employs TRBV18 and TRBJ2-3, with 16 nucleotides matching TRBD2. Source material: non-Treg CD4+ T cells sorted from blood. CDR3 sequence (DNA): TGTGCCAGCTCACGAAAGGGACTAGCGGGAGGGCCAGATACGCAGTATTTT. The encoded protein is CASSRKGLAGGPDTQYF.